This entry lists 31 T cell receptor beta chains sequenced from one sample in a study of Ad26.COV2.S vaccination and SARS-CoV-2 variants. The protocol was immunoSEQ multiplex PCR, while the TCRdb copy is restricted to in-frame clones and leaves out a portion. The repertoire holds around 450,000 clones, with around 90% as singletons. As to treatment: 15 to 20 received Ad26.COV2.S at low or high dose, single or two shots; a few received placebo; per-sample allocation not given. Sampling was performed 63 days after the first vaccine or placebo injection. The sequenced sample was peripheral blood, obtained in a trial of Ad26.COV2.S vaccine versus placebo. Receptors were obtained from a person between 18 and 59 years old who received the Ad26.COV2.S COVID-19 vaccine or a placebo.

The chain employs TRBV9 and TRBJ2-7, with D perhaps matching TRBD1 or TRBD2 (5 bases each). V lost 3 bases and J lost 2, with 9 bases in between. The CDR3 sequence is 13 residues long. In germline, CDR1 is SGDLS, CDR2 YYNGEE. The CDR3 sequence: CASSEGPPYEQYF. CDR3 DNA: TGTGCCAGCAGCGAGGGACCTCCCTACGAGCAGTACTTC.

This chain joins TRBV28 and TRBJ2-1; 8 nucleotides match TRBD1. V was clipped by 5 bases and J by 11 bases; unmatched bases: 14. The CDR3 is made up of 15 amino acids. The germline V gene encodes CDR1 MDHEN and CDR2 SYDVKM. In nucleotides, the CDR3 is TGTGCCAGCAGTCATGTAACAACCGGACAGGGACAGCAGTTCTTC. Protein: CASSHVTTGQGQQFF.

The rearrangement links TRBV14 to TRBJ2-1, with 7 positions matching TRBD1. V shed 5 bases and J 5 bases; nucleotides not matched to a gene: 6. Per the germline V gene, CDR1 is SGHDN and CDR2 is FVKESK. The CDR3 loop spans 14 amino acids. CDR3 DNA sequence: TGTGCCAGCAGCGAGACAGGGCTGGACAATGAGCAGTTCTTC. It encodes CASSETGLDNEQFF.

Concerning this clone itself: Additional DNA sequences in this sample encode the identical CDR3. The V call is TRBV28, the J call TRBJ2-3; 14 bases agree with TRBD2. The CDR3 sequence is 18 residues long. CDR1 and CDR2 from the germline V gene are MDHEN and SYDVKM. The V segment lost 3 bases and the J segment 1 base; nucleotides outside the gene matches: 6. The CDR3 DNA sequence: TGTGCCAGCAGTTTGCCCGGACTAGCGGGAGGTGGCACAGATACGCAGTATTTT. As protein: CASSLPGLAGGGTDTQYF.

V and J are TRBV20-1 and TRBJ2-3; TRBD2 agrees at 8 bases. Germline V gene data show CDR1 as DFQATT and CDR2 as SNEGSKA (reference sequence). J lost 2 bases, V lost 3 bases, and 7 bases had no gene match. This CDR3 is built from 15 residues. This chain's CDR3 is CSASIAGGPTDTQYF. DNA for the CDR3: TGCAGTGCTAGTATCGCGGGAGGTCCCACAGATACGCAGTATTTT.

A word on this clone: The sample contains more than one DNA sequence encoding this CDR3. The V call is TRBV15, the J call TRBJ2-7; 8 bases are shared with TRBD1. V shed 1 base, J shed 2 bases, and the junction held 4 bases outside the gene matches. The germline CDR1 and CDR2 sequences are LNHNV and YYDKDF (reference sequence). The CDR3 sequence is 15 residues long. The CDR3 region has the DNA TGTGCCACCAGCAGAGCTGGGACAGGCCCCTACGAGCAGTACTTC. Protein product: CATSRAGTGPYEQYF.

Concerning this clone itself: At the DNA level, this CDR3 is encoded by other sequences in the same sample as well. The chain employs TRBV12-3 or TRBV12-4 and TRBJ1-4; no reliable D call. This CDR3 has 12 amino acids. The germline V and J ends were trimmed by 6 bases and 7 bases, with 9 bases remaining between them. Here the CDR3 DNA reads TGTGCCAGCAGCCCCGTCGGTGAAAAACTGTTTTTT. Encoded protein: CASSPVGEKLFF.

The J gene is TRBJ2-7, the V gene TRBV5-8, with unresolved D. The CDR3 has 13 amino acids. Germline CDR1 SGHTS, CDR2 YDEGEE. V was cut by 3 bases and J by 0 bases, with 7 bases left in between. CDR3 residues: CASSYGFSYEQYF. CDR3 DNA: TGTGCCAGCAGCTACGGGTTCTCCTACGAGCAGTACTTC.

The V gene is TRBV9, the J gene TRBJ2-1, with D possibly called TRBD1 or TRBD2 (5 bases each). The CDR3 is 15 residues long. The V end was cut by 3 bases, the J end by 6 bases, with 16 bases between. Germline CDR1 SGDLS, CDR2 YYNGEE. The CDR3 region is CASSDRGGWGNEQFF. The CDR3 nucleotides are TGTGCCAGCAGCGATCGTGGGGGTTGGGGCAATGAGCAGTTCTTC.

V and J are TRBV29-1 and TRBJ1-1; the D is unclear. The CDR3 runs 10 residues. Germline V gives CDR1 SQVTM, CDR2 ANQGSEA. With 6 bases removed from V and 0 bases from J, the gap between germline ends came to 2 bases. The CDR3 region is CSVMNTEAFF. CDR3 coding DNA: TGCAGCGTCATGAACACTGAAGCTTTCTTT. The full variable domain, its missing parts supplied by reference TRBV29-1 and TRBJ1-1, is SAVISQKPSRDICQRGTSLTIQCQVDSQVTMMFWYRQQPGQSLTLIATANQGSEATYESGFVIDKFPISRPNLTFSTLTVSNMSPEDSSIYLCSVMNTEAFFGQGTRLTVV.

V gene TRBV5-6 combines with J gene TRBJ2-2; D unclear. This CDR3 region has 15 residues. V dropped 1 base and J dropped 0 bases, with 7 bases sitting between them. Looked up from germline, CDR1 is SGHDT and CDR2 is YYEEEE. In DNA form, the CDR3 reads TGTGCCAGCAGCTTGACGGAGTCGAACACCGGGGAGCTGTTTTTT. This sequence encodes CASSLTESNTGELFF.

This clone has only one observation. The V call is TRBV7-9, the J call TRBJ2-1, with D possibly matching TRBD2 (6 bases). In germline, CDR1 is SEHNR, CDR2 FQNEAQ (reference sequence). V shed 7 bases and J shed 7 bases, with 11 bases lying between them. The CDR3 loop spans 12 amino acids. The CDR3: CASMRDGNEQFF. For the CDR3, the DNA is TGTGCCAGCATGCGGGACGGGAATGAGCAGTTCTTC.

The chain carries TRBV18 and TRBJ1-6; TRBD1 matches 9 bases. Losses at the gene ends were 3 bases for V and 8 bases for J; bases not matched to a gene: 5. There are 15 residues in the CDR3. CDR1 and CDR2 (germline): KGHSH, LQKENI. CDR3 in amino acids: CASSPRTGDYSPLHF. The CDR3 coding sequence is TGTGCCAGCTCACCTCGGACAGGGGATTATTCACCCCTCCACTTT.

V is TRBV25-1 and J is TRBJ1-1; a possible D gene is TRBD1 (5 bases). The germline V and J ends were trimmed by 3 bases and 4 bases, with 9 bases remaining between them. CDR3 length: 13 residues. Germline CDR1 MGHDK, CDR2 SYGVNS. The CDR3 protein is CASSDRRVTEAFF. The CDR3 nucleotides read TGTGCCAGCAGTGACCGCAGGGTCACTGAAGCTTTCTTT. The full variable domain, its missing parts supplied by reference TRBV25-1 and TRBJ1-1, is EADIYQTPRYLVIGTGKKITLECSQTMGHDKMYWYQQDPGMELHLIHYSYGVNSTEKGDLSSESTVSRIRTEHFPLTLESARPSHTSQYLCASSDRRVTEAFFGQGTRLTVV.

The V gene is TRBV6-5, the J gene TRBJ1-2; perhaps TRBD1 as D (5 bases). Trimming shortened V by 6 bases and J by 1 base, and 15 bases separated the two germline ends. Looked up from germline, CDR1 is MNHEY and CDR2 is SVGAGI. The CDR3 length is 15 residues. The CDR3: CASRTTGGVNYGYTF. CDR3 nucleotides: TGTGCCAGCAGGACGACGGGAGGGGTTAACTATGGCTACACCTTC.

The rearrangement links TRBV29-1 to TRBJ1-3; D is unresolved. The CDR3 consists of 11 residues. Trimming stripped 5 bases from V and 4 bases from J, with 6 bases between. Germline V lookup: CDR1 SQVTM, CDR2 ANQGSEA. CDR3 residues: CSVQFGNTIYF. The CDR3 bases are TGCAGCGTTCAGTTCGGAAACACCATATATTTT. Full variable domain (outside the CDR3, taken from reference TRBV29-1 and TRBJ1-3): SAVISQKPSRDICQRGTSLTIQCQVDSQVTMMFWYRQQPGQSLTLIATANQGSEATYESGFVIDKFPISRPNLTFSTLTVSNMSPEDSSIYLCSVQFGNTIYFGEGSWLTVV.

The chain carries TRBV21-1 and TRBJ2-3; the table's D gene call, TRBD2, was not cross checked with the DNA. TRBV21-1 is annotated as a pseudogene. The CDR3 consists of 14 residues. In DNA, the CDR3 is TGTGCCAGCCCCGCGGGGGGATCGACAGATACGCAGTATTTT. Amino acid sequence: CASPAGGSTDTQYF.

This clone appeared a single time. The chain joins TRBV6-1 to TRBJ2-7; 9 bases map to TRBD1. The CDR3 covers 16 residues. With 3 bases clipped from V and 6 bases from J, the junction kept 12 bases outside the gene matches. Germline V CDR1 and CDR2: MNHNS, SASEGT. CDR3 DNA sequence: TGTGCCAGCAGTGACCTGGGACAGGGAAGTTTTAGCGAGCAGTACTTC. Translated, it gives CASSDLGQGSFSEQYF.

The V and J genes are TRBV7-9 and TRBJ1-1; D gene unclear. V gave up 8 bases and J gave up 0 bases, with 7 bases separating them. Germline V lookup: CDR1 SEHNR, CDR2 FQNEAQ (reference sequence). The CDR3 runs 12 residues. CDR3 amino acids: CASRAVNTEAFF. DNA of the CDR3: TGTGCCAGCCGTGCTGTGAACACTGAAGCTTTCTTT.

The CDR3 is CASSFGQINNEQFF. In nucleotides, the CDR3 is TGTGCCAGCAGCTTCGGACAGATTAACAATGAGCAGTTCTTC. The chain recombines TRBV5-8 with TRBJ2-1, with D perhaps TRBD1 (6 bases). V was trimmed by 2 bases and J by 5 bases, leaving 11 bases between them. This CDR3 region has 14 residues. Germline V gene data show CDR1 as SGHTS and CDR2 as YDEGEE.

The rearrangement links TRBV5-6 to TRBJ1-2; 7 positions agree with TRBD1. V trimming: 3 bases; J trimming: 6 bases; junction bases outside the gene matches: 11. This CDR3 has 15 residues. Germline values: CDR1 SGHDT, CDR2 YYEEEE. CDR3 loop: CASSYHDRVGDGYTF. The CDR3 coding sequence is TGTGCCAGCAGCTACCATGACAGGGTGGGAGATGGCTACACCTTC.

This clone has just one count. The junction differs from germline at one of its ends, possibly a read error. This chain links TRBV4-3 with TRBJ2-2; D remains ambiguous. The CDR3 is 15 amino acids. CDR1 is LGHNA and CDR2 is YSLEER in the germline V gene. In DNA form, the CDR3 reads TGCACCAGCAGCCAGGATCGAAAGTCCACCGGGGAGCTGTTTTTT. Translated: CTSSQDRKSTGELFF.

The chain joins TRBV9 to TRBJ1-1, with TRBD1 as a possible D gene (5 bases). V was cut by 0 bases and J by 7 bases, with 16 bases left in between. The CDR3 length is 15 residues. Germline assignment: CDR1 SGDLS and CDR2 YYNGEE. This CDR3 reads CASSVGGRVGGEAFF. CDR3 nucleotides: TGTGCCAGCAGCGTAGGTGGCAGGGTGGGTGGTGAAGCTTTCTTT.

This chain uses TRBV19 with TRBJ2-6; the match to TRBD1 covers 9 bases. CDR3 size: 16 residues. Germline values: CDR1 LNHDA, CDR2 SQIVND (reference sequence). V lost 5 bases and J lost 3; bases outside the gene matches: 5. The CDR3 DNA reads TGTGCCAGTAGTGTGGACAGGGGAGGTGGGGCCAACGTCCTGACTTTC. Amino acids: CASSVDRGGGANVLTF. The whole variable domain, filled in from reference TRBV19 and TRBJ2-6, reads DGGITQSPKYLFRKEGQNVTLSCEQNLNHDAMYWYRQDPGQGLRLIYYSQIVNDFQKGDIAEGYSVSREKKESFPLTVTSAQKNPTAFYLCASSVDRGGGANVLTFGAGSRLTVL.

J is TRBJ2-2 and V is TRBV7-3; 8 nucleotides line up with TRBD2. CDR1 SGHTA and CDR2 FQGTGA come from the germline V gene. With 5 bases clipped from V and 3 bases from J, the junction kept 11 bases outside the gene matches. CDR3 length: 17 residues. The CDR3 reads CASSPFRREDYTGELFF. The CDR3 nucleotides are TGTGCCAGCAGCCCATTCCGGCGGGAGGACTACACCGGGGAGCTGTTTTTT.

The rearrangement joins TRBV19 to TRBJ2-7; the D gene could be TRBD1 or TRBD2 (5 bases each). Trimming removed 3 bases at V and 7 bases at J, with 13 bases between. This CDR3 contains 13 residues. Germline values: CDR1 LNHDA, CDR2 SQIVND (reference sequence). CDR3 amino acids: CASSIDRPGEQYF. The CDR3 nucleotides are TGTGCCAGTAGTATCGACAGACCGGGGGAGCAGTACTTC. The full variable domain, rest sourced from reference TRBV19 and TRBJ2-7, is DGGITQSPKYLFRKEGQNVTLSCEQNLNHDAMYWYRQDPGQGLRLIYYSQIVNDFQKGDIAEGYSVSREKKESFPLTVTSAQKNPTAFYLCASSIDRPGEQYFGPGTRLTVT.

The chain combines TRBV5-4 with TRBJ1-1, with unresolved D. Germline loops: CDR1 SGHNT, CDR2 YYREEE (reference sequence). Trimming took 0 bases from V and 7 from J, leaving 16 bases between them. This CDR3 is 15 amino acids long. This CDR3 is CASSLAGIRVGEAFF. The CDR3 DNA sequence: TGTGCCAGCAGCTTGGCCGGAATTCGGGTAGGTGAAGCTTTCTTT.

The CDR3 region has the DNA TGTGCCACCAGTGATTGGGGACAGGGGGCGGGGAATGAGCAGTTCTTC. Translated: CATSDWGQGAGNEQFF. The V gene is TRBV24-1, the J gene TRBJ2-1; 12 positions agree with TRBD1. The CDR3 runs 16 residues. Germline trimming cut 2 bases from V and 7 bases from J; bases unmatched to any gene: 5. Germline loops: CDR1 KGHDR, CDR2 SFDVKD.

This rearrangement joins TRBV15 to TRBJ2-7; TRBD1 agrees at 10 bases. The CDR3 extends over 15 amino acids. Germline CDR1 LNHNV, CDR2 YYDKDF (reference sequence). The trim removed 4 bases at V and 4 bases at J, leaving 7 bases unmatched. Here the CDR3 DNA reads TGTGCCACCAGCACAACCGGGACAGGGGTTTACGAGCAGTACTTC. Amino acids: CATSTTGTGVYEQYF. The whole variable domain, remainder taken from reference TRBV15 and TRBJ2-7, is DAMVIQNPRYQVTQFGKPVTLSCSQTLNHNVMYWYQQKSSQAPKLLFHYYDKDFNNEADTPDNFQSRRPNTSFCFLDIRSPGLGDTAMYLCATSTTGTGVYEQYFGPGTRLTVT.

The chain uses TRBV7-6 and TRBJ2-7, with D possibly matching TRBD1 (6 bases). Trimming took 8 bases from V and 6 from J, leaving 17 bases between them. The CDR3 is 13 residues long. Per germline, CDR1 SGHVS and CDR2 FNYEAQ. This chain's CDR3 is CASSRSGAGEQYF. In DNA, the CDR3 is TGTGCCAGCTCCCGGTCAGGGGCGGGCGAGCAGTACTTC. Based on the CDR3 plus reference TRBV7-6 and TRBJ2-7, the full variable domain is GAGVSQSPRYKVTKRGQDVALRCDPISGHVSLYWYRQALGQGPEFLTYFNYEAQQDKSGLPNDRFSAERPEGSISTLTIQRTEQRDSAMYRCASSRSGAGEQYFGPGTRLTVT.

Comments on this clone: The germline gene is not matched at one end of the junction; a read error may be the cause. The chain recombines TRBV5-6 with TRBJ1-2, with a weak D call TRBD1 (6 bases). The CDR3 spans 16 residues. Germline V gene sequence: CDR1 SGHDT, CDR2 YYEEEE. Here the CDR3 reads CASSLGVAGANYGYTF. As DNA, the CDR3 is TGTGCCAGCAGCTTGGGAGTGGCAGGGGCTAATTATGGCTACACCTTC.